The 14 T cell receptor beta chains presented below share a single source sample, sequenced in a study of blood T cell repertoires in COVID-19. Sequencing used immunoSEQ multiplex PCR; TCRdb keeps in-frame clones, though not all of them. This sample has roughly 290,000 clones, with approximately 83% found just once. Sequencing was carried out using PBMCs or T cells enriched from blood (not recorded which). The receptor set was obtained from a woman between 25 and 40 years old who had recovered from COVID-19.

This clone showed up just once. The gene calls are TRBV7-9 and TRBJ1-4, with D hard to call. The V gene's germline CDR1 is SEHNR and CDR2 FQNEAQ (reference sequence). The CDR3 has 15 residues. Between the trimmed V and J ends, which lost 4 bases and 0 bases, there was a span of 9 bases. CDR3 amino acids: CASSSRNPTNEKLFF. The CDR3 DNA follows: TGTGCCAGCAGCTCCAGGAATCCAACTAATGAAAAACTGTTTTTT.

The V call is TRBV3-1 (or the pseudogene TRBV3-2), the J call TRBJ2-3; 10 bases fit TRBD2. The CDR3 covers 15 residues. With V trimmed by 11 bases and J by 0 bases, 8 bases remained unmatched. Germline V gene lookup returns CDR1 LGHDT and CDR2 YNNKEL (reference sequence). The CDR3 DNA sequence: TGTGCCGCACGGAGCGGGGGGGGGAGCACAGATACGCAGTATTTT. This codes for CAARSGGGSTDTQYF.

The chain combines TRBV27 with TRBJ2-1, with a possible D match to TRBD2 (5 bases). V was cut by 6 bases and J by 3 bases, with 15 bases left in between. Germline V CDR1 and CDR2: MNHEY, SMNVEV (reference sequence). The CDR3 spans 15 residues. CDR3 loop: CASSQSGGNYNEQFF. The CDR3 bases are TGTGCCAGCAGCCAAAGCGGAGGAAACTACAATGAGCAGTTCTTC.

This clone appeared a single time. The chain has TRBV15 and TRBJ2-1, with 8 positions matching TRBD2. The V and J ends lost 1 base and 6 bases, in that order; junction bases with no gene match: 8. The CDR3 contains 16 residues. Germline V gene data show CDR1 as LNHNV and CDR2 as YYDKDF (reference sequence). This chain's CDR3 is CATSRGDRTSINEQFF. DNA of the CDR3: TGTGCCACCAGCAGAGGAGATCGGACTAGCATCAATGAGCAGTTCTTC.

This rearrangement joins TRBV27 to TRBJ2-7; TRBD2 aligns across 9 bases. Germline loops: CDR1 MNHEY, CDR2 SMNVEV (reference sequence). The CDR3 is 15 residues long. V gave up 4 bases and J gave up 0 bases; unmatched junction bases: 4. The CDR3 DNA sequence: TGTGCCAGCAGTTACAGCGGGGGGAACTCCTACGAGCAGTACTTC. Encoded protein: CASSYSGGNSYEQYF.

This chain links TRBV6-1 with TRBJ1-4; 10 bases agree with TRBD1. The CDR3 totals 16 residues. V was clipped by 4 bases and J by 2 bases; unmatched bases: 4. Looked up from germline, CDR1 is MNHNS and CDR2 is SASEGT. The DNA of the CDR3 is TGTGCCAGCAGTGGACAGGGGGCCGTGACTAATGAAAAACTGTTTTTT. This codes for CASSGQGAVTNEKLFF.

The gene calls are TRBV28 and TRBJ1-6; TRBD1 might be the D (5 bases). This CDR3 comprises 16 residues. The germline V and J ends were trimmed by 7 bases and 4 bases, with 17 bases remaining between them. Germline CDR1 MDHEN, CDR2 SYDVKM. The CDR3 DNA sequence: TGTGCCAGCACTCCAGGGAATTCGCCTTATAATTCACCCCTCCACTTT. Translation gives CASTPGNSPYNSPLHF.

The chain couples TRBV2 to TRBJ1-1; perhaps TRBD1 as D (5 bases). This CDR3 is 12 amino acids long. V gave up 4 bases and J gave up 5 bases, with 8 bases separating them. The V gene's germline CDR1 is SNHLY and CDR2 FYNNEI. The CDR3, as DNA: TGTGCCAGCAGTGCGGGGGGAACTGAAGCTTTCTTT. Translation gives CASSAGGTEAFF.

The gene calls are TRBV2 and TRBJ1-2, with 9 nucleotides matching TRBD1. With 3 bases clipped from V and 4 bases from J, the junction kept 12 bases outside the gene matches. The CDR3 covers 17 residues. Germline CDR1 reads SNHLY; CDR2 reads FYNNEI. The CDR3 nucleotides read TGTGCCAGCAGTGACACAGGGGGCGAGAATCCGCTCTATGGCTACACCTTC. This gives the protein CASSDTGGENPLYGYTF. Looking up the rest from reference TRBV2 and TRBJ1-2 gives the full variable domain: EPEVTQTPSHQVTQMGQEVILRCVPISNHLYFYWYRQILGQKVEFLVSFYNNEISEKSEIFDDQFSVERPDGSNFTLKIRSTKLEDSAMYFCASSDTGGENPLYGYTFGSGTRLTVV.

This chain joins TRBV3-1 (or the pseudogene TRBV3-2) and TRBJ1-6; D remains ambiguous. Germline CDR1 reads LGHDT; CDR2 reads YNNKEL (reference sequence). This CDR3 has 13 residues. V was cut by 3 bases and J by 7 bases, with 7 bases left in between. The CDR3 sequence: CASSHSGNSPLHF. In nucleotides, the CDR3 is TGTGCCAGCAGCCATTCGGGGAATTCACCCCTCCACTTT.

The chain joins TRBV11-2 to TRBJ1-1, with TRBD1 matching over 8 bases. V trimming: 7 bases; J trimming: 11 bases; junction bases outside the gene matches: 12. The CDR3 consists of 13 residues. Germline CDR1 and CDR2: SGHAT and FQNNGV. CDR3 DNA: TGTGCCAGCACCGTACAGGGGGGGATGAAGGCTTTCTTT. As protein: CASTVQGGMKAFF. Complete variable domain (other parts from reference TRBV11-2 and TRBJ1-1): EAGVAQSPRYKIIEKRQSVAFWCNPISGHATLYWYQQILGQGPKLLIQFQNNGVVDDSQLPKDRFSAERLKGVDSTLKIQPAKLEDSAVYLCASTVQGGMKAFFGQGTRLTVV.

The chain has TRBV11-2 and TRBJ1-2, with 11 nucleotides matching TRBD1. The CDR3 runs to 16 residues. Trimming cost V 3 bases and J 4 bases; bases outside gene matches: 7. From germline, CDR1 is SGHAT and CDR2 FQNNGV. CDR3 protein: CASSFGLGQGAYGYTF. As DNA, the CDR3 is TGTGCCAGCAGCTTCGGCCTCGGACAGGGGGCCTATGGCTACACCTTC.

V is TRBV28 and J is TRBJ2-2; the D gene is possibly TRBD2 (7 bases). CDR1 and CDR2 from the germline V gene are MDHEN and SYDVKM. The CDR3 runs to 12 residues. V was shortened by 11 bases and J by 2 bases, with 9 bases between the two germline ends. The CDR3 DNA reads as TGTGCCGGGGGGGGCAACACCGGGGAGCTGTTTTTT. Translating it yields CAGGGNTGELFF.

This chain joins TRBV28 and TRBJ1-1; D gene unclear. Germline CDR1 and CDR2: MDHEN and SYDVKM. This CDR3 is built from 12 residues. V lost 6 bases, J lost 5 bases, and 10 bases lay in between. The CDR3, as DNA: TGTGCCAGCAGAATTGAGCCGACTGAAGCTTTCTTT. This codes for CASRIEPTEAFF.